This passage covers 4 T cell receptor beta chains from one sample sequenced in a study of CD8 T cells in Susac syndrome. Reverse transcription of roughly 0.5 to 1 ug RNA was performed with random hexamers. One entry per CDR3 protein, called by TCRdb with MiXCR from the immunoSEQ multiplex PCR reads. The sample holds 160,000 or so distinct CDR3 sequences; roughly 94% are singletons and the top ten take over 0.2%. The specimen was CD8+ T cells from PBMCs. The receptors come from a human donor with multiple sclerosis.

The CDR3 is CAISDSSYEQYF. As DNA, the CDR3 is TGTGCCATCAGTGACAGCTCCTACGAGCAGTACTTC. The J gene is TRBJ2-7, the V gene TRBV10-3; D unresolved. The V end lost 3 bases, the J end lost 0 bases, and 3 bases lay between the germline ends. This CDR3 comprises 12 residues. Germline assignment: CDR1 ENHRY and CDR2 SYGVKD.

The chain employs TRBV9 and TRBJ1-2; 9 bases are shared with TRBD1. V lost 3 bases, J lost 7 bases, and 1 base stayed unmatched. This CDR3 region has 12 residues. CDR1 SGDLS and CDR2 YYNGEE come from the germline V gene. The CDR3 nucleotides are TGTGCCAGCAGCGGGGACAGGGTTGGCTACACCTTC. It is translated as CASSGDRVGYTF.

The chain couples TRBV11-2 to TRBJ2-7; D not resolved. CDR1 SGHAT and CDR2 FQNNGV come from the germline V gene. V gave up 2 bases and J gave up 3 bases, with 11 bases separating them. CDR3 length: 14 residues. In DNA form, the CDR3 reads TGTGCCAGCAGCTTAAAATCAGGATTCTACGAGCAGTACTTC. Encoded protein: CASSLKSGFYEQYF.

The chain has TRBV27 and TRBJ1-5; D remains unclear. Germline V CDR1 and CDR2: MNHEY, SMNVEV (reference sequence). V shed 2 bases and J shed 4 bases, with 9 bases lying between them. The CDR3 totals 14 residues. The CDR3 DNA reads TGTGCCAGCAGTTTAGTATATGGGAATCAGCCCCAGCATTTT. It is translated as CASSLVYGNQPQHF.